Below, 4 T cell receptor beta chains from the same sample are listed, as sequenced in a study of cytomegalovirus exposure and HLA in healthy donors. Primers: 60 Vbeta forward and 13 Jbeta reverse. TCRdb's copy holds only in-frame clones and misses some; the assay was immunoSEQ multiplex PCR. This table has fewer than 200,000 clones, over 65% appearing once. Material for sequencing was PBMCs. The origin of the receptors is a woman aged 25 to 39 in good health and CMV-seronegative.

This chain connects TRBV15 to TRBJ1-1, with D unresolved. Germline V gene lookup returns CDR1 LNHNV and CDR2 YYDKDF (reference sequence). This CDR3 has 15 residues. Trimming pared 0 bases from V and 1 base from J, leaving 9 bases between. The CDR3 loop reads CATSRDQHANTEAFF. DNA of the CDR3: TGTGCCACCAGCAGAGATCAACACGCGAACACTGAAGCTTTCTTT.

The J gene is TRBJ2-7, the V gene TRBV21-1; the table's D call TRBD1 went unverified against the DNA. TRBV21-1 is tagged as a pseudogene. CDR3 length equals 16 residues. CDR3 region: CASSNPCRACEYEQYF. CDR3 nucleotide sequence: TGTGCCAGCAGCAATCCGTGCAGGGCTTGCGAGTACGAGCAGTACTTC.

The rearrangement links TRBV6-5 to TRBJ1-2, with 12 bases fitting TRBD1. CDR3 size: 16 residues. J was trimmed by 5 bases and V by 2 bases; bases with no gene match: 6. In germline, CDR1 is MNHEY, CDR2 SVGAGI. CDR3 bases: TGTGCCAGCAGTTACCTACAGGGACAGGGGGCATATGGCTACACCTTC. Its translation is CASSYLQGQGAYGYTF.

The gene calls are TRBV18 and TRBJ1-5; 9 nucleotides align to TRBD1. V shed 4 bases and J 6 bases; nucleotides not matched to a gene: 4. Germline loops: CDR1 KGHSH, CDR2 LQKENI. CDR3 length: 14 amino acids. The CDR3 region is CASSLGQGTQPQHF. DNA of the CDR3: TGTGCCAGCTCACTGGGACAGGGAACTCAGCCCCAGCATTTT.